Included here is one T cell receptor (beta chain) sequence, with context. This sample stems from a study of graft-versus-host responses after intestinal transplantation. There are 14 residues in the CDR3. Trimming at V came to 6 bases and at J to 5 bases, leaving 7 bases not matched to a gene. CDR1 is MNHNS, CDR2 SASEGT, per germline. The protocol was immunoSEQ multiplex PCR, while the TCRdb copy is restricted to in-frame clones and leaves out a portion. The sample lists roughly 18,000 clones; 95% were seen once. Sequenced here: PBMCs, sampled 23 days after intestinal transplant. This chain connects TRBV6-1 to TRBJ2-3, with 8 bases aligning to TRBD2. The sequence was collected from a human patient who received an intestinal transplant, so some T cells may come from the graft donor. DNA for the CDR3: TGTGCCAGCAGAGCTCTAGCGGGCCAAGATACGCAGTATTTT. Its translation: CASRALAGQDTQYF.